A selection of T cell receptor beta chains follows, all from one sample in a study of blood T cell repertoires in COVID-19. Assay used: immunoSEQ multiplex PCR; TCRdb lists only in-frame clones, some missing. The sample consists of more than 150,000 clones, less than 80% of them appearing once. The sample comprised peripheral blood. The receptors shown here come from a man between 50 and 59 years old who had recovered from COVID-19. Both conserved end residues are part of each CDR3. Each record gives: J gene, D gene, V gene, CDR3 protein. D genes are given only for firm matches.

>TRBJ1-6|NA|TRBV3-1/TRBV3-2
CASSQDSGRPLHF
>TRBJ2-5|NA|TRBV2
CASSAEETQYF
>TRBJ1-2|NA|TRBV19
CASSDTLWAGYTF
>TRBJ1-4|NA|TRBV19
CASSSRVEVEKLFF
>TRBJ2-7|TRBD2|TRBV5-1
CASSPLAGTPSYEQYF
>TRBJ2-2|NA|TRBV10-3
CAIRESSSGELFF
>TRBJ1-2|TRBD1|TRBV19
CASRGQGRNYGYTF
>TRBJ2-5|NA|TRBV4-1
CASSQDPAGGETQYF
>TRBJ2-1|TRBD2|TRBV4-1
CASSQVVWREVGYNEQFF
>TRBJ2-2|TRBD1|TRBV5-1
CASRLGTGGGTGELFF